This T cell receptor (beta chain) was sequenced for a study of molecular identifiers for immune sequencing clone quantification. Previously reported methods and listed TCR primers produced the bulk TCR libraries. TCRdb redid the calling of the PCR reads with MiXCR, one entry per CDR3 protein. This sample has a few hundred thousand distinct CDR3 sequences, with around 21% found just once. The CDR3 spans 15 residues. V lost 2 bases and J 7 bases, leaving 21 bases between the germline ends. Germline V CDR1 and CDR2: DFQATT, SNEGSKA (reference sequence). V and J are TRBV20-1 and TRBJ2-7; D is unresolved. The source material was naive CD8+ T cells from blood, with Jurkat cell RNA spiked in. As to subset: FACS-sorted CD8+CD4-CCR7+CD45RA+ naive T cells. The TCR was taken from a human donor in good health. Some libraries in this study had Jurkat cell RNA spiked in. CDR3 bases: TGCAGTGCTAGACCCTTCCCAGACTCGATTGGGGAGCAGTACTTC. Translated: CSARPFPDSIGEQYF.